This TCR beta chain was recorded in a study of T-cell reconstitution after alpha-beta-depleted transplantation in children. Unique molecular identifiers featured in how the TCRbeta library was prepared. TCRdb analysed the PCR reads with MiXCR anew, one entry per CDR3 protein. Of 750,000 to 950,000 distinct CDR3 sequences listed, 15% to 20% are singletons. This clonotype was found many times. Antigen specificity is unknown. Trimming cost V 2 bases and J 2 bases, with 6 bases left between them. There are 13 residues in the CDR3. Germline assignment: CDR1 SGHKS and CDR2 YYEKEE (reference sequence). Study outcomes and limitations: Surviving recipient T cells and thymic progenitors underlay high day-60 TCRbeta diversity in some patients.

The genes are TRBV5-5 and TRBJ2-3, with D unresolved. The receptor was derived from a male patient under 18 who had a stem cell transplant for acute lymphoblastic leukemia, so the T cells may come from the graft donor. The source was PBMCs, mostly from graft donor cells, collected 360 days after TCRalphabeta/CD19-depleted stem cell transplant. In nucleotides, the CDR3 is TGTGCCAGCAGCTTACGGAACACAGATACGCAGTATTTT. Protein product: CASSLRNTDTQYF.